These 10 T cell receptor beta chains were sequenced from one sample in a study of T cell changes during pregnancy in multiple sclerosis (dated by TCRdb to about 2019). The library was generated by the immunoSEQ multiplex PCR assay. The clones in this table, taken by TCRdb from immuneACCESS, are in-frame only. Not every clone is retained; where verified, under half of the shortfall comes from an unresolved V gene, and the cause of the rest is unknown. The sample has approximately 51,000 clones on record, 93% of them singletons. The ten largest clones add up to 1.5% to 2% of the sample. The sequencing used peripheral blood, collected in the second trimester of pregnancy. The receptors come from a female donor with multiple sclerosis, enrolled in a pregnancy study.

The J gene is TRBJ2-6, the V gene TRBV4-3, with D perhaps matching TRBD2 (6 bases). V lost 3 bases and J lost 0, with 12 bases in between. This CDR3 is built from 17 residues. Germline-derived CDR1 and CDR2 are LGHNA and YSLEER. Here the CDR3 reads CASSQGDSSSGANVLTF. CDR3 bases: TGCGCCAGCAGCCAGGGGGACTCAAGCTCTGGGGCCAACGTCCTGACTTTC.

The chain has TRBV30 and TRBJ2-2; TRBD2 matches at 9 bases. Losses at the gene ends were 6 bases for V and 2 bases for J; bases not matched to a gene: 7. The CDR3 runs 15 residues. Germline values: CDR1 GTSNPN, CDR2 SVGIG (reference sequence). Here the CDR3 DNA reads TGTGCCTGTCCCCTAGCGGGGTTAAACACCGGGGAGCTGTTTTTT. Its protein product is CACPLAGLNTGELFF. The variable domain in full, completed from reference TRBV30 and TRBJ2-2, reads SQTIHQWPATLVQPVGSPLSLECTVEGTSNPNLYWYRQAAGRGLQLLFYSVGIGQISSEVPQNLSASRPQDRQFILSSKKLLLSDSGFYLCACPLAGLNTGELFFGEGSRLTVL.

Only one count was recorded for this clone. V gene TRBV5-4 combines with J gene TRBJ2-1; 7 nucleotides align to TRBD2. The V segment lost 2 bases and the J segment 2 bases; nucleotides outside the gene matches: 7. The CDR3 is 16 amino acids. CDR1 SGHNT and CDR2 YYREEE come from the germline V gene (reference sequence). CDR3 sequence reads: CASSFGSSGAYNEQFF. DNA for the CDR3: TGTGCCAGCAGCTTCGGGTCTAGCGGTGCCTACAATGAGCAGTTCTTC.

J is TRBJ2-3 and V is TRBV15; D might be TRBD2 (6 bases). V lost 0 bases to trimming and J lost 0 bases, with 10 bases between them. The germline V gene encodes CDR1 LNHNV and CDR2 YYDKDF (reference sequence). The CDR3 contains 16 residues. CDR3 DNA: TGTGCCACCAGCAGAGATCGCGGGGCCAGCACAGATACGCAGTATTTT. Its translation: CATSRDRGASTDTQYF. The full variable domain, rest sourced from reference TRBV15 and TRBJ2-3, is DAMVIQNPRYQVTQFGKPVTLSCSQTLNHNVMYWYQQKSSQAPKLLFHYYDKDFNNEADTPDNFQSRRPNTSFCFLDIRSPGLGDTAMYLCATSRDRGASTDTQYFGPGTRLTVL.

The J gene is TRBJ2-5, the V gene TRBV2, with 7 bases fitting TRBD2. The CDR3 sequence is 15 residues long. CDR1 SNHLY and CDR2 FYNNEI come from the germline V gene. V trimming: 3 bases; J trimming: 4 bases; junction bases outside the gene matches: 8. CDR3 nucleotides: TGTGCCAGCAGTGACCCTGGGGGGGGAGCAGAGACCCAGTACTTC. Translation: CASSDPGGGAETQYF.

The chain recombines TRBV6-5 with TRBJ2-7; 10 positions agree with TRBD2. Germline V gives CDR1 MNHEY, CDR2 SVGAGI. V gave up 2 bases and J gave up 6 bases; unmatched junction bases: 7. The CDR3 has 15 residues. CDR3 DNA sequence: TGTGCCAGCAGTTACGTAGCGGGAGGTAGTCGCGAGCAGTACTTC. Translated: CASSYVAGGSREQYF.

This clone was found a few times. The gene calls are TRBV29-1 and TRBJ2-5, with TRBD2 as a possible D gene (5 bases). The CDR3 sequence is 12 residues long. Germline V gene data show CDR1 as SQVTM and CDR2 as ANQGSEA. The V gene lost 3 bases and the J gene lost 5 bases, with 10 bases spanning the gap. The CDR3: CSVDRGTETQYF. DNA of the CDR3: TGCAGCGTTGATCGGGGTACGGAGACCCAGTACTTC.

This chain links TRBV5-1 with TRBJ2-5, with 13 bases fitting TRBD2. Germline V gene data show CDR1 as SGHRS and CDR2 as YFSETQ. The CDR3 has 19 residues. J gave up 5 bases and V 4 bases, and 17 bases lay outside the gene matches. The DNA for the CDR3 is TGCGCCAGCAGCCCCGGACTAGCGGGAGTCTACCCTGAGGTGGAGACCCAGTACTTC. As protein: CASSPGLAGVYPEVETQYF.

The chain links TRBV28 to TRBJ1-1, with D unresolved. The CDR3 sequence is 13 residues long. The V gene lost 8 bases and the J gene lost 5 bases, with 15 bases spanning the gap. Looked up from germline, CDR1 is MDHEN and CDR2 is SYDVKM. DNA of the CDR3: TGTGCCAGCGCTCGTATATCGCGGACTGAAGCTTTCTTT. This encodes CASARISRTEAFF.

The chain uses TRBV28 and TRBJ1-1; 8 bases fit TRBD1. J gave up 4 bases and V 4 bases, and 5 bases lay outside the gene matches. The germline V gene has CDR1 MDHEN and CDR2 SYDVKM. The CDR3 spans 14 residues. CDR3: CASSWGQAGTEAFF. The CDR3 nucleotides are TGTGCCAGCAGTTGGGGACAGGCAGGCACTGAAGCTTTCTTT.